This is a list of T cell receptor beta chains from one sample in a study of low-dose radiotherapy and immunotherapy resistance in tumors. TCRdb recomputed calls from the reads with MiXCR, one row per CDR3 protein. The sample lists 85,000 to 95,000 distinct CDR3 sequences, 9% to 9.5% occurring once. Source: PBMCs, taken before treatment. The receptors originated from a male donor with prostate cancer. Both conserved end residues are part of each CDR3. Each record gives: D gene, J gene, V gene, CDR3 protein. A D gene is named only where the DNA matches it firmly.

>TRBD2|TRBJ2-1|TRBV7-6
CASSPRREEGNEQFF
>-|TRBJ1-5|TRBV3-1
CASSPSGGQPQHF
>-|TRBJ2-6|TRBV11-2
CASSPRLAGSDSGANVLTF
>TRBD2|TRBJ2-7|TRBV12-3/TRBV12-4
CASRPQTSGRYEQYF
>-|TRBJ2-7|TRBV28
CASEQRYEQYF
>-|TRBJ1-4|TRBV7-2
CASSLGVGKLFF
>TRBD2|TRBJ2-3|TRBV20-1
CSARPRTSGVADTQYF
>-|TRBJ1-2|TRBV20-1
CSARAATSFYGYTF
>-|TRBJ2-7|TRBV6-4
CASSTEDGYEQYF
>TRBD1|TRBJ1-3|TRBV20-1
CSARRQGLHGGNTIYF
>TRBD1|TRBJ1-2|TRBV25-1
CASSESGQGGGYTF
>TRBD2|TRBJ2-3|TRBV7-2
CASSRRTSGRTSSTDTQYF
>-|TRBJ2-1|TRBV10-3
CAISVGNNEQFF
>-|TRBJ2-1|TRBV12-3/TRBV12-4
CASSPVPRAAFF
>-|TRBJ2-2|TRBV20-1
CSARPNTGELFF